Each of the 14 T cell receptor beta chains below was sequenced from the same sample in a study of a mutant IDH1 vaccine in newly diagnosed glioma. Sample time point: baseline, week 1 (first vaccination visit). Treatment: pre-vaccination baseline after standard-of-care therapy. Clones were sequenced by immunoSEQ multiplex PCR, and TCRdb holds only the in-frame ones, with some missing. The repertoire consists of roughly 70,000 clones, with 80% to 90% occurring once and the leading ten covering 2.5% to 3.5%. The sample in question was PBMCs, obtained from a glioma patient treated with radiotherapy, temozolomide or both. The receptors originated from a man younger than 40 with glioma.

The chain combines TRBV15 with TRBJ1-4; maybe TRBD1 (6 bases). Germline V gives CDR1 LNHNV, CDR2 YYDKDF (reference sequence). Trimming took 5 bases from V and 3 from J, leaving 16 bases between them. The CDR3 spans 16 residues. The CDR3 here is CATSSRLGAANEKLFF. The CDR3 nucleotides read TGTGCCACCAGCTCCCGATTGGGGGCGGCTAATGAAAAACTGTTTTTT.

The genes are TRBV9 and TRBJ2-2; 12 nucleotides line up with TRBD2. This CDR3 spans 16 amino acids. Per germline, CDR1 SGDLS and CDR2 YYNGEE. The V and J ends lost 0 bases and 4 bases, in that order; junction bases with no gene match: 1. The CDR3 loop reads CASSVGLAGVTGELFF. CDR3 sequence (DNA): TGTGCCAGCAGCGTAGGACTAGCGGGAGTCACCGGGGAGCTGTTTTTT.

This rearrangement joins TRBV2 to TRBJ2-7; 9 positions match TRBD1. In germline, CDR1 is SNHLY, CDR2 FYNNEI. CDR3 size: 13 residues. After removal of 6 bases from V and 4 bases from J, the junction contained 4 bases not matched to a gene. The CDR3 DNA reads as TGTGCCAGCAGGGACAGGGGTGGGTACGAGCAGTACTTC. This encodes CASRDRGGYEQYF.

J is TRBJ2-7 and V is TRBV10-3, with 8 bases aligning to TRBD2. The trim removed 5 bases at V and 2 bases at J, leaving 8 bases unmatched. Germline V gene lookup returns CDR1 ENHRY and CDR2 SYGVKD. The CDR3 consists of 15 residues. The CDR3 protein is CAISPRGTSAYEQYF. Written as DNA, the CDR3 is TGTGCCATCAGTCCAAGGGGGACTAGTGCCTACGAGCAGTACTTC.

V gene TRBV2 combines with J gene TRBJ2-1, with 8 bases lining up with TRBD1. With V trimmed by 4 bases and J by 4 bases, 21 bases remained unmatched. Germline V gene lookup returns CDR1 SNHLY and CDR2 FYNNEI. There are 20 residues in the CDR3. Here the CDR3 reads CASSGTGFLTKDKNYNEQFF. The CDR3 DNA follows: TGTGCCAGCAGTGGGACAGGGTTTTTAACAAAGGACAAAAATTACAATGAGCAGTTCTTC.

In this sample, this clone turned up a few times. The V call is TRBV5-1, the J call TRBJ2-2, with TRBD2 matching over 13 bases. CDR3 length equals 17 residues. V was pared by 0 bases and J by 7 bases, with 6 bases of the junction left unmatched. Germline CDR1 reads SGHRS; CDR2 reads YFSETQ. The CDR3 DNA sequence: TGCGCCAGCAGCTTGGTTTCCGGACTAGCGGGGGACGGGGAGCTGTTTTTT. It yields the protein CASSLVSGLAGDGELFF.

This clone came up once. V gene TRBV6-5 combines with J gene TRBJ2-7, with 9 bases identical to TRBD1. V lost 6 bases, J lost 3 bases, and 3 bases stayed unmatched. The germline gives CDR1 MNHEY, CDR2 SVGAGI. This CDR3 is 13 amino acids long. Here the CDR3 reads CASSRDRVYEQYF. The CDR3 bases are TGTGCCAGCAGCCGGGACAGGGTCTACGAGCAGTACTTC.

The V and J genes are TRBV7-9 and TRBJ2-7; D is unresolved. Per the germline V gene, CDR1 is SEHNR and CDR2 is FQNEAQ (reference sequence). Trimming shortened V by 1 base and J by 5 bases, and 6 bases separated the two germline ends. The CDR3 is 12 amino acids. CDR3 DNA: TGTGCCAGCAGCTTAGACTGGGACGAGCAGTACTTC. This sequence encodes CASSLDWDEQYF.

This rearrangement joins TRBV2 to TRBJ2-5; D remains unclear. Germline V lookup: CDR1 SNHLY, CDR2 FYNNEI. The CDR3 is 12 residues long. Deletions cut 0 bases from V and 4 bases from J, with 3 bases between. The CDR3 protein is CASSEALETQYF. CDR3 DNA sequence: TGTGCCAGCAGTGAAGCGCTAGAGACCCAGTACTTC.

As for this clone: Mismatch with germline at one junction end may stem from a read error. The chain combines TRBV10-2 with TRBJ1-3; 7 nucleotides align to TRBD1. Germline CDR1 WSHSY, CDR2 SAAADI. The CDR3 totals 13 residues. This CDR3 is CASSFDRDNTVYF. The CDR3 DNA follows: TGCGCCAGCTCGTTCGACAGGGACAACACCGTATATTTT.

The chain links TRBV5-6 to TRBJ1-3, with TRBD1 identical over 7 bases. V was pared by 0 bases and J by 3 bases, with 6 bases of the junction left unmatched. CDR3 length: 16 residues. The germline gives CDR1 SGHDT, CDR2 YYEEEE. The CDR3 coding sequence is TGTGCCAGCAGCTTGGAACAGGGGAATTTTGGAAACACCATATATTTT. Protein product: CASSLEQGNFGNTIYF.

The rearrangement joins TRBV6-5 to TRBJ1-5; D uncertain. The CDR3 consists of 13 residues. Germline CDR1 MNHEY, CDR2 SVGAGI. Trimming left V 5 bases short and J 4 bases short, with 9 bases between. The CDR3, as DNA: TGTGCCAGCAGTAACAGAGGAAATCAGCCCCAGCATTTT. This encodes CASSNRGNQPQHF.

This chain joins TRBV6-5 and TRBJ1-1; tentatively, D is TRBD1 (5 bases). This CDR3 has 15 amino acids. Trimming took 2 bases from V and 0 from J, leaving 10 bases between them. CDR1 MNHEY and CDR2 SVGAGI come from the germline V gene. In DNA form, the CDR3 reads TGTGCCAGCAGTTACGGCAGGGCATTGAACACTGAAGCTTTCTTT. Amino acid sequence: CASSYGRALNTEAFF.

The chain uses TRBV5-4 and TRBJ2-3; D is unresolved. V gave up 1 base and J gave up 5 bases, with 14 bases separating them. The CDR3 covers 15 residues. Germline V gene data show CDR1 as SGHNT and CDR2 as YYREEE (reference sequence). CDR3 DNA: TGTGCCAGCAGCTTGCAGGCCCACGATATAGATACGCAGTATTTT. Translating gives CASSLQAHDIDTQYF.